This T cell receptor (beta chain) originates from a study of patients and donors after allogeneic stem cell transplantation. The CDR3 runs 12 residues. Germline CDR1 DFQATT, CDR2 SNEGSKA (reference sequence). Trimming cost V 3 bases and J 11 bases, with 16 bases left between them. Only a few counts were recorded for this clonotype. TCRdb re-called the RT-PCR reads through MiXCR, storing one row per CDR3 protein. Of more than 850,000 distinct CDR3 sequences listed, about a sixth are singletons. The sequenced sample consisted of blood, either unsorted or a sorted T cell fraction (not recorded which). The sequence was collected from a human donor who was either an allogeneic HSCT recipient or a stem cell or donor lymphocyte infusion donor (not recorded which). It is not recorded whose cells these are; they may come from a transplant donor. V usage is TRBV20-1 and J usage is TRBJ1-1; D ambiguous. CDR3: CSASRSGFGAFF. Written as DNA, the CDR3 is TGCAGTGCTAGTCGATCCGGCTTCGGGGCTTTCTTT.